A single sample is the source of the 30 T cell receptor beta chains below, sequenced in a study of blood T cell repertoires in COVID-19. Clones were read by immunoSEQ multiplex PCR, and TCRdb kept only the in-frame ones, dropping some. The sample records 120,000 or so clones, approximately 81% being singletons. Sequencing used peripheral blood. These receptors were taken from a woman between 25 and 40 years old who had recovered from COVID-19.

The rearrangement links TRBV11-2 to TRBJ1-1; TRBD1 agrees at 7 bases. The CDR3 is made up of 12 amino acids. From germline, CDR1 is SGHAT and CDR2 FQNNGV. V lost 5 bases and J lost 8; bases outside the gene matches: 5. CDR3 sequence: CASSPIRGEAFF. The CDR3 nucleotides are TGTGCCAGCAGCCCGATCAGGGGGGAAGCTTTCTTT.

The V call is TRBV5-1, the J call TRBJ2-5; no firm D call. Germline CDR1 SGHRS, CDR2 YFSETQ. The CDR3 runs 15 residues. The V end was cut by 4 bases, the J end by 2 bases, with 15 bases between. The CDR3 loop reads CASSPNPLLQETQYF. CDR3 nucleotides: TGCGCCAGCAGCCCCAACCCCCTCCTACAAGAGACCCAGTACTTC.

This chain joins TRBV12-3 or TRBV12-4 and TRBJ2-1; D may be TRBD1 (6 bases). V lost 6 bases and J lost 8, with 11 bases in between. The CDR3 is made up of 12 amino acids. The DNA of the CDR3 is TGTGCCAGCAGCGGGACACTACATGAGCAGTTCTTC. Its translation: CASSGTLHEQFF.

The chain is built from TRBV11-2 and TRBJ2-1; possible D gene TRBD1, 5 bases. The germline V and J ends were trimmed by 2 bases and 4 bases, with 12 bases remaining between them. Germline CDR1 reads SGHAT; CDR2 reads FQNNGV. The CDR3 runs 15 residues. CDR3 residues: CASSLRQSEYNEQFF. In nucleotides, the CDR3 is TGTGCCAGCAGCTTAAGACAGTCTGAGTACAATGAGCAGTTCTTC.

This chain joins TRBV6-5 and TRBJ2-1, with 13 bases lining up with TRBD2. The CDR3 has 15 amino acids. Germline lookup yields CDR1 MNHEY and CDR2 SVGAGI. Germline trimming cut 6 bases from V and 9 bases from J; bases unmatched to any gene: 8. The CDR3 DNA is TGTGCCAGCAGCCGGACTAGCGGGAGCGATCGTGAGCAGTTCTTC. Amino acid sequence: CASSRTSGSDREQFF.

CDR3 coding DNA: TGTGCCAGCAGCTTGGTACTAGCGGGAACTTACGAGCAGTACTTC. Encoded protein: CASSLVLAGTYEQYF. V is TRBV5-5 and J is TRBJ2-7; 10 nucleotides agree with TRBD2. The germline gives CDR1 SGHKS, CDR2 YYEKEE (reference sequence). The CDR3 is 15 residues long. V was pared by 0 bases and J by 4 bases, with 4 bases of the junction left unmatched.

J is TRBJ1-1 and V is TRBV19, with 8 bases that match TRBD1. CDR3 length equals 16 residues. Looked up from germline, CDR1 is LNHDA and CDR2 is SQIVND (reference sequence). The V segment lost 5 bases and the J segment 0 bases; nucleotides outside the gene matches: 8. The CDR3 DNA reads as TGTGCCAGTAGTTACAGGACAGGGAGTCTGAACACTGAAGCTTTCTTT. Translated: CASSYRTGSLNTEAFF.

The rearrangement uses TRBV6-1 and TRBJ1-2, with D hard to call. Germline CDR1 MNHNS, CDR2 SASEGT. The V end lost 7 bases, the J end lost 8 bases, and 20 bases lay between the germline ends. This CDR3 is built from 14 residues. In DNA, the CDR3 is TGTGCCAGCACCTCCTCAGACTCCCCGGCGGGCTACACCTTC. This encodes CASTSSDSPAGYTF.

The gene calls are TRBV5-1 and TRBJ2-7, with 7 bases aligning to TRBD2. The germline V gene encodes CDR1 SGHRS and CDR2 YFSETQ. Unmatched junction bases numbered 10, after V lost 4 bases and J lost 3 bases. This CDR3 contains 15 residues. CDR3 sequence: CASSLGRGDYYEQYF. CDR3 nucleotides: TGCGCCAGCAGCCTGGGTCGGGGGGACTACTACGAGCAGTACTTC.

V gene TRBV5-5 combines with J gene TRBJ2-6, with 11 bases identical to TRBD1. Germline lookup yields CDR1 SGHKS and CDR2 YYEKEE (reference sequence). V trimming: 4 bases; J trimming: 0 bases; junction bases outside the gene matches: 9. The CDR3 totals 19 residues. CDR3 region: CASSGPGQGASSGANVLTF. The CDR3 DNA is TGTGCCAGCAGCGGTCCCGGACAGGGGGCCTCCTCTGGGGCCAACGTCCTGACTTTC.

The chain combines TRBV19 with TRBJ2-1; 9 nucleotides align to TRBD1. With V trimmed by 5 bases and J by 4 bases, 18 bases remained unmatched. Per the germline V gene, CDR1 is LNHDA and CDR2 is SQIVND (reference sequence). The CDR3 contains 19 residues. CDR3 region: CASSLGQGTRGPLYNEQFF. DNA of the CDR3: TGTGCCAGTAGTTTGGGACAGGGAACTAGAGGCCCCCTATACAATGAGCAGTTCTTC. Variable domain in full (rest from reference TRBV19 and TRBJ2-1): DGGITQSPKYLFRKEGQNVTLSCEQNLNHDAMYWYRQDPGQGLRLIYYSQIVNDFQKGDIAEGYSVSREKKESFPLTVTSAQKNPTAFYLCASSLGQGTRGPLYNEQFFGPGTRLTVL.

The chain links TRBV9 to TRBJ2-2; possibly TRBD2 for D (5 bases). Trimming shortened V by 2 bases and J by 1 base, and 12 bases separated the two germline ends. The CDR3 consists of 16 residues. Germline CDR1 reads SGDLS; CDR2 reads YYNGEE. This CDR3 is CASSVSRGENTGELFF. As DNA, the CDR3 is TGTGCCAGCAGCGTTTCCCGGGGTGAGAACACCGGGGAGCTGTTTTTT.

The V call is TRBV12-3 or TRBV12-4, the J call TRBJ2-7; tentatively, D is TRBD2 (5 bases). The CDR3 totals 12 residues. V shed 6 bases and J shed 7 bases, with 13 bases lying between them. CDR3 loop: CASSLTGFEQYF. The DNA of the CDR3 is TGTGCCAGCAGCCTTACGGGGTTTGAGCAGTACTTC.

The rearrangement uses TRBV7-9 and TRBJ2-7; 7 bases align to TRBD2. Per the germline V gene, CDR1 is SEHNR and CDR2 is FQNEAQ (reference sequence). The CDR3 is made up of 16 amino acids. The trim removed 1 base at V and 4 bases at J, leaving 10 bases unmatched. The CDR3 nucleotides are TGTGCCAGCAGCTTAGGTCCTAGCGGAGCAGAGTACGAGCAGTACTTC. Translation gives CASSLGPSGAEYEQYF. The entire variable domain, with the rest obtained from reference TRBV7-9 and TRBJ2-7, is as follows: DTGVSQNPRHKITKRGQNVTFRCDPISEHNRLYWYRQTLGQGPEFLTYFQNEAQLEKSRLLSDRFSAERPKGSFSTLEIQRTEQGDSAMYLCASSLGPSGAEYEQYFGPGTRLTVT.

This chain joins TRBV6-5 and TRBJ1-3, with 8 bases lining up with TRBD1. The CDR3 has 15 amino acids. The V gene end was trimmed by 5 bases and the J gene end by 0 bases; junction bases not matched to a gene: 3. CDR1 is MNHEY and CDR2 is SVGAGI in the germline V gene. CDR3 amino acids: CASSRTGGSGNTIYF. DNA for the CDR3: TGTGCCAGCAGTCGAACAGGGGGCTCTGGAAACACCATATATTTT.

The chain couples TRBV15 to TRBJ2-2; 13 bases fit TRBD2. The germline CDR1 and CDR2 sequences are LNHNV and YYDKDF (reference sequence). This CDR3 region has 18 residues. Losses at the gene ends were 5 bases for V and 3 bases for J; bases not matched to a gene: 9. The CDR3 coding sequence is TGTGCCACCAGCGGACCTCGACTAGCGGGAGGCGACACCGGGGAGCTGTTTTTT. The encoded protein is CATSGPRLAGGDTGELFF.

This chain connects TRBV5-6 to TRBJ1-2; tentatively, D is TRBD1 (5 bases). Germline V lookup: CDR1 SGHDT, CDR2 YYEEEE. This CDR3 spans 13 amino acids. V was trimmed by 1 base and J by 8 bases, leaving 12 bases between them. The CDR3 loop is CASSLPQGNGYTF. CDR3 nucleotide sequence: TGTGCCAGCAGCTTGCCCCAGGGCAACGGCTACACCTTC.

The rearrangement links TRBV5-4 to TRBJ2-1; 10 bases are a match to TRBD1. Germline V lookup: CDR1 SGHNT, CDR2 YYREEE (reference sequence). CDR3 size: 15 residues. V shed 3 bases, J shed 9 bases, and the junction held 9 bases outside the gene matches. As DNA, the CDR3 is TGTGCCAGCAGCTCGACAGGGGGCGATTTATCTGAGCAGTTCTTC. Its translation is CASSSTGGDLSEQFF.

This rearrangement joins TRBV30 to TRBJ2-7, with 10 positions matching TRBD1. Germline assignment: CDR1 GTSNPN and CDR2 SVGIG (reference sequence). V was clipped by 2 bases and J by 3 bases; unmatched bases: 7. The CDR3 covers 15 residues. This CDR3 is CAWSHGTGVNYEQYF. The DNA for the CDR3 is TGTGCCTGGAGTCACGGGACAGGGGTTAACTACGAGCAGTACTTC.

J is TRBJ2-2 and V is TRBV5-1, with 8 bases matching TRBD1. The germline gives CDR1 SGHRS, CDR2 YFSETQ. CDR3 size: 15 residues. Unmatched junction bases numbered 4, after V lost 5 bases and J lost 1 base. This CDR3 is CASRPGTGNTGELFF. For the CDR3, the DNA is TGCGCCAGCAGACCCGGGACAGGGAACACCGGGGAGCTGTTTTTT.

This sequence joins TRBV6-4 and TRBJ1-5; TRBD1 matches 10 bases. This CDR3 has 14 residues. Germline V gives CDR1 MRHNA, CDR2 SNTAGT. Trimming removed 4 bases from V and 11 bases from J; junction bases left unmatched: 8. CDR3 in amino acids: CASSGTGGKKAQHF. In DNA form, the CDR3 reads TGTGCCAGCAGTGGGACAGGGGGTAAGAAGGCCCAGCATTTT.

In this sample, this clone turned up once. The chain has TRBV5-4 and TRBJ1-1, with D possibly matching TRBD1 (5 bases). The V end lost 4 bases, the J end lost 0 bases, and 16 bases lay between the germline ends. The length of the CDR3 is 16 residues. Looked up from germline, CDR1 is SGHNT and CDR2 is YYREEE (reference sequence). The CDR3 DNA is TGTGCCAGCAGCAATTCCCTAGACAGCTTGAACACTGAAGCTTTCTTT. This gives the protein CASSNSLDSLNTEAFF.

This clone was seen once. This chain joins TRBV18 and TRBJ2-7; 10 nucleotides line up with TRBD2. Unmatched junction bases numbered 8, after V lost 2 bases and J lost 4 bases. The CDR3 is 16 amino acids. Germline lookup yields CDR1 KGHSH and CDR2 LQKENI. CDR3 nucleotide sequence: TGTGCCAGCTCACCAAGTTCTAGCGGGGGTTTTTACGAGCAGTACTTC. Residues: CASSPSSSGGFYEQYF.

The chain couples TRBV28 to TRBJ1-4; no clear D gene. Trimming stripped 6 bases from V and 8 bases from J, with 7 bases between. The CDR3 covers 11 residues. Germline V CDR1 and CDR2: MDHEN, SYDVKM. CDR3 protein: CASRVQEKLFF. CDR3 nucleotides: TGTGCCAGCAGGGTGCAGGAAAAACTGTTTTTT.

The gene calls are TRBV5-1 and TRBJ2-5; TRBD2 is a possible D gene (6 bases). The CDR3 has 13 amino acids. Germline V lookup: CDR1 SGHRS, CDR2 YFSETQ. V shed 7 bases and J shed 6 bases, with 16 bases lying between them. The CDR3 sequence: CASSRGREKTQYF. The CDR3 DNA reads as TGCGCCAGCTCGCGTGGACGGGAGAAGACCCAGTACTTC. Full variable domain (rest looked up from reference TRBV5-1 and TRBJ2-5): KAGVTQTPRYLIKTRGQQVTLSCSPISGHRSVSWYQQTPGQGLQFLFEYFSETQRNKGNFPGRFSGRQFSNSRSEMNVSTLELGDSALYLCASSRGREKTQYFGPGTRLLVL.

This chain joins TRBV19 and TRBJ2-5; weak D call: TRBD2 (5 bases). Trimming pared 3 bases from V and 4 bases from J, leaving 9 bases between. Germline lookup yields CDR1 LNHDA and CDR2 SQIVND (reference sequence). This CDR3 has 13 residues. The CDR3 sequence: CASSIMRAETQYF. DNA of the CDR3: TGTGCCAGTAGTATCATGAGGGCAGAGACCCAGTACTTC.

V and J are TRBV6-6 and TRBJ1-2; weak D call: TRBD1 (6 bases). Germline CDR1 is MNHNY and CDR2 is SVGAGI (reference sequence). CDR3 length: 13 residues. The V gene lost 6 bases and the J gene lost 2 bases, with 10 bases spanning the gap. CDR3 nucleotide sequence: TGTGCCAGCAGACAGGACAGAAACTATGGCTACACCTTC. Its protein is CASRQDRNYGYTF.

This clone was detected many times. V gene TRBV9 combines with J gene TRBJ2-3, with a possible D match to TRBD2 (5 bases). The CDR3 has 13 amino acids. The ends were cut back, 4 bases at V and 5 bases at J, with 11 bases in the middle. The germline V gene has CDR1 SGDLS and CDR2 YYNGEE. In DNA, the CDR3 is TGTGCCAGCAGCTTCGGACTCCGAGATACGCAGTATTTT. Its protein is CASSFGLRDTQYF. Filled out from reference TRBV9 and TRBJ2-3, the complete variable domain reads DSGVTQTPKHLITATGQRVTLRCSPRSGDLSVYWYQQSLDQGLQFLIQYYNGEERAKGNILERFSAQQFPDLHSELNLSSLELGDSALYFCASSFGLRDTQYFGPGTRLTVL.

V usage is TRBV3-1 (or the pseudogene TRBV3-2) and J usage is TRBJ1-5; D not certain. The CDR3 has 16 residues. Deletions cut 4 bases from V and 2 bases from J, with 15 bases between. In germline, CDR1 is LGHDT, CDR2 YNNKEL (reference sequence). The CDR3 sequence is CASSPIPRKGNQPQHF. The CDR3 DNA follows: TGTGCCAGCAGCCCAATACCGCGGAAGGGCAATCAGCCCCAGCATTTT.

This clone was observed a handful of times. This sequence joins TRBV19 and TRBJ2-2, with D possibly being TRBD1 (6 bases). V lost 3 bases, J lost 5 bases, and 13 bases lay in between. Germline lookup yields CDR1 LNHDA and CDR2 SQIVND (reference sequence). The CDR3 is made up of 15 amino acids. CDR3 nucleotide sequence: TGTGCCAGTAGTATCGACGCAGGGGCAACCGGGGAGCTGTTTTTT. It is translated as CASSIDAGATGELFF.